The T cell receptor (beta chain) described here comes from a study of T cell responses to AZD1222 COVID-19 vaccine. Study findings and constraints: It was only after the peak T cell response that any repertoires were sampled. Nearly half of the spike-specific TCRs reportedly recognize variant regions that carry no mutations. Only a handful of people who got AZD1222 tested seropositive at baseline.

The CDR3 spans 19 residues. The V and J ends lost 1 base and 0 bases, in that order; junction bases with no gene match: 12. Germline CDR1 is SQVTM and CDR2 is ANQGSEA. Profiled with immunoSEQ multiplex PCR; TCRdb holds only in-frame clones, not every one. The sample consists of some 200,000 clones, about 94% of them appearing once. As to this clone: The antigen is not known.

This specimen consisted of peripheral blood, obtained 28 days after the second dose of the MenACWY control vaccine. The J gene is TRBJ2-3, the V gene TRBV29-1, with 11 positions matching TRBD1. This receptor was identified in an adult who received the MenACWY meningococcal vaccine as a control. CDR3 sequence reads: CSVEVSGTGGPTSTDTQYF. The CDR3 DNA follows: TGCAGCGTTGAAGTGTCCGGGACAGGGGGTCCTACTAGCACAGATACGCAGTATTTT.